A single TCR beta chain is shown here with its context. Its antigen is not identified. V lost 7 bases and J lost 4, with 13 bases in between. This CDR3 comprises 14 residues. Per the germline V gene, CDR1 is SGHTA and CDR2 is FQGNSA. One heparinised blood draw averaging around 0.12 L was given by each donor. The sample comes from a study of beta chain features in type 1 diabetes. On the study more broadly: Healthy donors, compared against patients, showed similar age, gender and cell yields. Broader study findings: Across all four CD4+ subsets, people with type 1 diabetes showed modestly shorter TCRB CDR3s. Individuals with type 1 diabetes displayed fewer insertions and more deletions at VDJ junctions.

All of the isolated RNA was reverse transcribed, so expressed TCRB transcripts were sequenced. The method was immunoSEQ multiplex PCR; TCRdb's version includes in-frame clones alone and lacks a portion of them. There are under 900,000 clones in the sample; 15% to 20% occur only once, and about 0.02% lies in the top ten. The J gene is TRBJ2-2, the V gene TRBV7-2; tentatively, D is TRBD1 (5 bases). The receptor was isolated from a woman younger than 30 in good health. Sequenced: naive CD4+ T cells from blood. DNA of the CDR3: TGTGCCAGCATAGGGGTGGTCCCCACCGGGGAGCTGTTTTTT. Its translation is CASIGVVPTGELFF.